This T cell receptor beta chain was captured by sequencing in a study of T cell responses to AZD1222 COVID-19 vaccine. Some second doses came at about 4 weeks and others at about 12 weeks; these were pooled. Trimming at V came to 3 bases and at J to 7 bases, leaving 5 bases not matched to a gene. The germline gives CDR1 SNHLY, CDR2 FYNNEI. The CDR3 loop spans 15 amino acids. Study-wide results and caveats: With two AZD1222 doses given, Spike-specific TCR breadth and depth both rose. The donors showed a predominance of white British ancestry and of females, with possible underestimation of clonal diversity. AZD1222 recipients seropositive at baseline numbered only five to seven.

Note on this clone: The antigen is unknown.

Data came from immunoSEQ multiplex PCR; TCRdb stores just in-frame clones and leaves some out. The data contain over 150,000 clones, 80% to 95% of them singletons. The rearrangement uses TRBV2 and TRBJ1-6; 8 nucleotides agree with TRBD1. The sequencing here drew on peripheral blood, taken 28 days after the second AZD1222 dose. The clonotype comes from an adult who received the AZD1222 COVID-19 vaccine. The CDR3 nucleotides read TGTGCCAGCAGTGACGGACAGGGTTGGAATTCACCCCTCCACTTT. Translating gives CASSDGQGWNSPLHF.